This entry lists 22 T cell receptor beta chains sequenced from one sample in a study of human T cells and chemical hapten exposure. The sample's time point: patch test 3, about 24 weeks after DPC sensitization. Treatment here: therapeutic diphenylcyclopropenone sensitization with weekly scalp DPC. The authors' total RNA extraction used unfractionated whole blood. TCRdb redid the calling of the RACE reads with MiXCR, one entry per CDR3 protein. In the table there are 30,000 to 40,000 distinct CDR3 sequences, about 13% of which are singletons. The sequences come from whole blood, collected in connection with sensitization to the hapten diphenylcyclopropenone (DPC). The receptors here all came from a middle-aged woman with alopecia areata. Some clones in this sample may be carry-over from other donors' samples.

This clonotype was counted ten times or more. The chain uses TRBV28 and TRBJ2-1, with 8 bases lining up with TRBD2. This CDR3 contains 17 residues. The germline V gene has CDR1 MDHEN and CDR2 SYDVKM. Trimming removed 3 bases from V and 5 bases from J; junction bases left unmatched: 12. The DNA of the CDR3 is TGTGCCAGCAGTTTCCAACCCGGGACTAGGGGGGACAATGAGCAGTTCTTC. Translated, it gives CASSFQPGTRGDNEQFF. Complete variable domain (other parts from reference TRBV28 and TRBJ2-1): DVKVTQSSRYLVKRTGEKVFLECVQDMDHENMFWYRQDPGLGLRLIYFSYDVKMKEKGDIPEGYSVSREKKERFSLILESASTNQTSMYLCASSFQPGTRGDNEQFFGPGTRLTVL.

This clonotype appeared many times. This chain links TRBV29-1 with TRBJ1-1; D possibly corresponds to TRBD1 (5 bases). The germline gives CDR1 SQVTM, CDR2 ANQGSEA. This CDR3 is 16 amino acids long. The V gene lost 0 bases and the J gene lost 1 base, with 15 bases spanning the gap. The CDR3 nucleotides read TGCAGCGTTGAAGATCCGCAGGGTGTGTGGAACACTGAAGCTTTCTTT. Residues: CSVEDPQGVWNTEAFF.

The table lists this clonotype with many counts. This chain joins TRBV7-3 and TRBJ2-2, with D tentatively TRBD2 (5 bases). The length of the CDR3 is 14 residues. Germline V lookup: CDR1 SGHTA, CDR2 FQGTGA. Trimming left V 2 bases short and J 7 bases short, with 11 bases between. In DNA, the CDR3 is TGTGCCAGCAGCTTAGGAGGTTCAAACGGGGAGCTGTTTTTT. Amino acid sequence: CASSLGGSNGELFF.

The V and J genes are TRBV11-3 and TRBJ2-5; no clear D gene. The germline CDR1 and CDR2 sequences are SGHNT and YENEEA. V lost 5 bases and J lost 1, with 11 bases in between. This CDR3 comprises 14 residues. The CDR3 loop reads CASSPSHIQETQYF. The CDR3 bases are TGTGCCAGCAGCCCGTCGCACATCCAAGAGACCCAGTACTTC.

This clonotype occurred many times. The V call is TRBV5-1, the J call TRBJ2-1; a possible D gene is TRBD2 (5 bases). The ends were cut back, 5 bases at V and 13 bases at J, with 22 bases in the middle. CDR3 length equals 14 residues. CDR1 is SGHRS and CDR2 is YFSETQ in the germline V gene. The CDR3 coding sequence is TGCGCCAGCAGTGATGCCCGGGGTCAGAGCCTTCAGTTCTTC. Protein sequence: CASSDARGQSLQFF.

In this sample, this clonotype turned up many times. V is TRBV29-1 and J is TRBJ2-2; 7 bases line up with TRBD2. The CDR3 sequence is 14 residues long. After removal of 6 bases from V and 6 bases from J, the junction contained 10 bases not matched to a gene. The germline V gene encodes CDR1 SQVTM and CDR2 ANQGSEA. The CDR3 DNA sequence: TGCAGCGTCGGGGGGAGAGGAGTGGCCGGGGAGCTGTTTTTT. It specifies CSVGGRGVAGELFF.

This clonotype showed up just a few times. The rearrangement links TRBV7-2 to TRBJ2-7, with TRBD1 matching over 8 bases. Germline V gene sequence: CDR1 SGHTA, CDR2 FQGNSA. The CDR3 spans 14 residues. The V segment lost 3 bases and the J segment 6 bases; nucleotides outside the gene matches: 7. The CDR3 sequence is CASSLGRGRLEQYF. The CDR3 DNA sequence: TGTGCCAGCAGCTTGGGCAGGGGGCGCCTCGAGCAGTACTTC.

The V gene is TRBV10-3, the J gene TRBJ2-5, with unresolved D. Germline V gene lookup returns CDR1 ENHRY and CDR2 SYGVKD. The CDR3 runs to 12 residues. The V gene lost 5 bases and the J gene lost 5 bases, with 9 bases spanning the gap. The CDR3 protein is CAISKQTETQYF. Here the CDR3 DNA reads TGTGCCATCAGTAAACAGACCGAGACCCAGTACTTC.

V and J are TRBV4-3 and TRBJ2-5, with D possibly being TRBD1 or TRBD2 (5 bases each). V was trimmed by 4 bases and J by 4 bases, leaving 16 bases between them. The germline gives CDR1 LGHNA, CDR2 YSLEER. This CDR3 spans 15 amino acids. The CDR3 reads CASSLRGDGGETQYF. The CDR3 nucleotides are TGCGCCAGCAGCCTCCGTGGGGACGGAGGAGAGACCCAGTACTTC.

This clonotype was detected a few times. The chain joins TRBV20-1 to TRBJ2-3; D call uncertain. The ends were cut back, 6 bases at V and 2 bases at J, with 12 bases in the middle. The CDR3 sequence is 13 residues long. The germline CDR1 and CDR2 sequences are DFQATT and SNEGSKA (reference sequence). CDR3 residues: CSASLGSTDTQYF. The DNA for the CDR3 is TGCAGTGCCTCGCTTGGGTCCACAGATACGCAGTATTTT.

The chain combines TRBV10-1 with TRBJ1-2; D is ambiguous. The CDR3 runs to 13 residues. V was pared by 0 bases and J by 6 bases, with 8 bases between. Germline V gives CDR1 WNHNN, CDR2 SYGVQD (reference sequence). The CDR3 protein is CASSESAADGYTF. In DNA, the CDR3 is TGCGCCAGCAGTGAGTCGGCAGCGGATGGCTACACCTTC.

The CDR3 loop is CASSLDSSSTEAFF. CDR3 sequence (DNA): TGCGCCAGCAGCTTGGATTCGTCGAGCACTGAAGCTTTCTTT. The chain uses TRBV5-1 and TRBJ1-1, with no clear D. Germline V gives CDR1 SGHRS, CDR2 YFSETQ. Trimming cost V 0 bases and J 4 bases, with 10 bases left between them. CDR3 length equals 14 residues.

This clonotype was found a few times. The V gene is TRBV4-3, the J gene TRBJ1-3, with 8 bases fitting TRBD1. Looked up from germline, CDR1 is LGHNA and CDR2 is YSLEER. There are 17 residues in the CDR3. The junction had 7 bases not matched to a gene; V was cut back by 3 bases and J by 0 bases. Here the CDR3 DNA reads TGCGCCAGCAGCCAGACCCAGGGGGCAGGCTCTGGAAACACCATATATTTT. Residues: CASSQTQGAGSGNTIYF.

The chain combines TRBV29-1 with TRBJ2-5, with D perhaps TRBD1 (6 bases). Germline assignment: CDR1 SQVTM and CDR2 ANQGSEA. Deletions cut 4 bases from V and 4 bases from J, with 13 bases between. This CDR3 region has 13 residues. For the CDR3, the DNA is TGCAGCGTTGCCAGGGGAACGTCAGAGACCCAGTACTTC. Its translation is CSVARGTSETQYF. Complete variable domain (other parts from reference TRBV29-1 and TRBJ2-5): SAVISQKPSRDICQRGTSLTIQCQVDSQVTMMFWYRQQPGQSLTLIATANQGSEATYESGFVIDKFPISRPNLTFSTLTVSNMSPEDSSIYLCSVARGTSETQYFGPGTRLLVL.

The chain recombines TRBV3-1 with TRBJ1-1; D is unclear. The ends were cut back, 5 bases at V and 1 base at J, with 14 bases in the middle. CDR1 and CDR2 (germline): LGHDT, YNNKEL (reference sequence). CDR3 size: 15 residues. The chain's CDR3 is CASSVYGKSNTEAFF. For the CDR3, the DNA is TGTGCCAGCAGCGTTTACGGGAAATCGAACACTGAAGCTTTCTTT.

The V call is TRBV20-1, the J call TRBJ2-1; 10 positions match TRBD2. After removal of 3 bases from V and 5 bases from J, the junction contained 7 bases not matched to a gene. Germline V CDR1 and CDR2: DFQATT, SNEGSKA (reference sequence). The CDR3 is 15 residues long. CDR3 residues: CSASVGLAADNEQFF. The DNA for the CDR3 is TGCAGTGCTAGTGTAGGACTAGCGGCCGACAATGAGCAGTTCTTC.

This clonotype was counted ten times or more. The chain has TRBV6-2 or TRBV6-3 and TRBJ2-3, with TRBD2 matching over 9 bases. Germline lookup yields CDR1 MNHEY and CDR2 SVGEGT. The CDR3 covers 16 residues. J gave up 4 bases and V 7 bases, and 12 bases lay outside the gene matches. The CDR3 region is CASTVLQRGDSDTQYF. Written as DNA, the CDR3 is TGTGCCAGCACCGTACTTCAGCGGGGGGACTCAGATACGCAGTATTTT.

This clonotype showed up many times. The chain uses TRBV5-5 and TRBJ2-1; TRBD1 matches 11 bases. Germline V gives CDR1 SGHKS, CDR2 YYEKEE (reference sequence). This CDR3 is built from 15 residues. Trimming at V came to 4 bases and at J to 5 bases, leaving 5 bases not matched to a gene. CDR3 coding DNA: TGTGCCAGCAGCCCGGGACAGGGGGTCGACAATGAGCAGTTCTTC. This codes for CASSPGQGVDNEQFF.

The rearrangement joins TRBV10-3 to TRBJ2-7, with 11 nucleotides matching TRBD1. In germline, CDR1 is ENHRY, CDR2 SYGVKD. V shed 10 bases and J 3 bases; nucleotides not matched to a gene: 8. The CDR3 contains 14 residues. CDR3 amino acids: CATHPGTGGYEQYF. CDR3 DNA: TGTGCCACCCACCCCGGGACAGGGGGCTACGAGCAGTACTTC.

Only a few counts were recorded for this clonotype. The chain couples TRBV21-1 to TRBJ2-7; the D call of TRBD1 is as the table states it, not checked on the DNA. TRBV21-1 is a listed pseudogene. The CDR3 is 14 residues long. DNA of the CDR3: TGTGCCAGCAAGACGACGGGGCTTACTTACGAGCAGTACTTC. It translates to CASKTTGLTYEQYF.

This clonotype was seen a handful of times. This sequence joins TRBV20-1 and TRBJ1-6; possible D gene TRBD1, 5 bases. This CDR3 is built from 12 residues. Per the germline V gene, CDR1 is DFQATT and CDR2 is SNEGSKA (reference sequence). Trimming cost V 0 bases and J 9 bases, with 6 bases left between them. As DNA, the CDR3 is TGCAGTGCTAGAGATAGGGGTTCACCCCTCCACTTT. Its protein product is CSARDRGSPLHF.

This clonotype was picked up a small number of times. CDR3 in DNA: TGTGCCAGCAGTCTTGGACAGTCCGCGAGGGAGCAGTACTTC. It specifies CASSLGQSAREQYF. The chain uses TRBV28 and TRBJ2-7; TRBD1 is a possible D gene (6 bases). The V and J ends lost 5 bases and 7 bases respectively, with 18 bases between them. CDR1 and CDR2 (germline): MDHEN, SYDVKM. This CDR3 contains 14 residues.